Here is one T cell receptor beta chain with its context. This specimen comes from a study of control samples from healthy donors and cancer patients. The CDR3 spans 11 residues. Trimming took off 2 bases at V and 6 bases at J, with 2 bases between the two ends. CDR1 is MNHNS, CDR2 SASEGT, per germline. Data came from immunoSEQ multiplex PCR; TCRdb stores just in-frame clones and leaves some out. The profile covers roughly 84,000 clones, with 75% to 95% appearing a single time and 17% taken by the ten largest. Sequenced material: blood. This chain connects TRBV6-1 to TRBJ1-5; unclear D gene. The receptor's source is a man in his fifties in good health. In DNA form, the CDR3 reads TGTGCCAGCAGTGAACTTCAGCCCCAGCATTTT. This codes for CASSELQPQHF.